This T cell receptor (beta chain) emerged from a study of blood T cell repertoires in COVID-19. About the study: PBMCs, B-cell-depleted T cells, or T cells were the source of the cDNA or gDNA that made up the material.

Cohort 3 donors counted as recovered after two negative PCRs, clearance, or resolved symptoms. CDR1 and CDR2 (germline): LNHDA, SQIVND (reference sequence). Trimming pared 5 bases from V and 5 bases from J, leaving 19 bases between. CDR3 size: 15 residues. Authors' processing steps: Counts of nucleated cells, estimated from reference gene primer amplification, were obtained. Sequencing used immunoSEQ multiplex PCR; TCRdb keeps in-frame clones, though not all of them. That table supplies the V and J calls and clone size; D and trimming were determined from the DNA. The sample has some 390,000 clones, 80% to 90% seen once; the top ten hold approximately 1.2%.

The source material was PBMCs or T cells enriched from blood (not recorded which). V and J are TRBV19 and TRBJ2-7, with D perhaps TRBD1 (5 bases). The TCR comes from a man aged 25 to 40 who had recovered from COVID-19. CDR3 loop: CASSASGSLAHEQYF. As DNA, the CDR3 is TGTGCCAGTAGTGCCTCAGGGTCGCTGGCCCACGAGCAGTACTTC.